These 29 T cell receptor beta chains share one sample of origin, sequenced in a study of OX40 agonist ivuxolimab in advanced cancers. Clones were sequenced by immunoSEQ multiplex PCR, and TCRdb holds only the in-frame ones, with some missing. The table has approximately 60,000 clones, roughly 80% seen once. The sequenced sample was CD4+ or CD8+ T cells sorted from blood, obtained in a trial of the OX40 agonist ivuxolimab. These receptors were taken from an adult with an advanced solid tumor such as melanoma, head and neck, liver or kidney cancer.

This sequence joins TRBV5-1 and TRBJ2-1, with 11 nucleotides matching TRBD2. The V gene's germline CDR1 is SGHRS and CDR2 YFSETQ. This CDR3 is 14 amino acids long. The trim removed 3 bases at V and 15 bases at J, leaving 11 bases unmatched. Here the CDR3 reads CASSSGTSGLEGFF. CDR3 bases: TGCGCCAGCAGCTCCGGGACTAGCGGTCTCGAGGGGTTCTTC.

The chain has TRBV12-5 and TRBJ2-3; D is ambiguous. Germline values: CDR1 LGHNT, CDR2 FRNRAP. V dropped 0 bases and J dropped 6 bases, with 4 bases sitting between them. The CDR3 extends over 12 amino acids. This CDR3 is CASGLVPDTQYF. The CDR3 DNA follows: TGTGCTAGTGGTTTGGTACCCGATACGCAGTATTTT.

The CDR3 DNA is TGTGCCAGCAGGCGAGTCGGGCCATGGAACACTGAAGCTTTCTTT. Protein product: CASRRVGPWNTEAFF. The V call is TRBV27, the J call TRBJ1-1; no clear D. The CDR3 contains 15 residues. The V and J ends lost 6 bases and 1 base respectively, with 15 bases between them. Per germline, CDR1 MNHEY and CDR2 SMNVEV (reference sequence).

The V and J genes are TRBV14 and TRBJ1-2, with 7 bases fitting TRBD1. The CDR3 is 14 amino acids. Germline CDR1 SGHDN, CDR2 FVKESK. Trimming removed 4 bases from V and 13 bases from J; junction bases left unmatched: 15. In nucleotides, the CDR3 is TGTGCCAGCAGCCCACCGGACAGGAGCGGGCAGGGCACCTTC. Amino acid sequence: CASSPPDRSGQGTF.

In this sample, this clone turned up once. The rearrangement links TRBV2 to TRBJ2-1; 13 nucleotides match TRBD2. Germline loops: CDR1 SNHLY, CDR2 FYNNEI. The V segment lost 5 bases and the J segment 6 bases; nucleotides outside the gene matches: 7. The CDR3 extends over 16 amino acids. The DNA of the CDR3 is TGTGCCAGCAGTTTTGGACTAGCGGGGGCGATCAATGAGCAGTTCTTC. Protein sequence: CASSFGLAGAINEQFF.

V gene TRBV30 combines with J gene TRBJ2-7; possibly TRBD1 for D (5 bases). From germline, CDR1 is GTSNPN and CDR2 SVGIG (reference sequence). V was pared by 1 base and J by 7 bases, with 11 bases between. The CDR3 spans 12 residues. The CDR3, as DNA: TGTGCCTGGAGTGGGTGGGGCAGGGAGCAGTACTTC. Its translation is CAWSGWGREQYF.

The rearrangement uses TRBV7-8 and TRBJ2-2; D unclear. The germline gives CDR1 SGHVS, CDR2 FQNEAQ. The germline V and J ends were trimmed by 0 bases and 0 bases, with 8 bases remaining between them. The CDR3 contains 16 residues. CDR3 sequence (DNA): TGTGCCAGCAGCTTAGCGGGGTTCGCGAACACCGGGGAGCTGTTTTTT. Protein: CASSLAGFANTGELFF.

The chain links TRBV7-9 to TRBJ1-1; 9 bases are shared with TRBD1. The V gene end was trimmed by 5 bases and the J gene end by 7 bases; junction bases not matched to a gene: 5. This CDR3 contains 13 residues. Germline assignment: CDR1 SEHNR and CDR2 FQNEAQ (reference sequence). This chain's CDR3 is CASSTQGAGEAFF. CDR3 sequence (DNA): TGTGCCAGCAGCACACAGGGGGCAGGTGAAGCTTTCTTT. The complete variable domain, with remaining parts taken from reference TRBV7-9 and TRBJ1-1, reads DTGVSQNPRHKITKRGQNVTFRCDPISEHNRLYWYRQTLGQGPEFLTYFQNEAQLEKSRLLSDRFSAERPKGSFSTLEIQRTEQGDSAMYLCASSTQGAGEAFFGQGTRLTVV.

This clone has only a few counts. Other DNA sequences within the sample encode an identical CDR3. The V gene is TRBV27, the J gene TRBJ1-6; 9 nucleotides line up with TRBD1. This CDR3 spans 15 amino acids. CDR1 and CDR2 from the germline V gene are MNHEY and SMNVEV (reference sequence). The V and J ends lost 5 bases and 7 bases, in that order; junction bases with no gene match: 6. This CDR3 reads CASSRTGVGNSPLHF. The CDR3 nucleotides are TGTGCCAGCAGTCGGACAGGGGTTGGAAATTCACCCCTCCACTTT.

The chain is built from TRBV29-1 and TRBJ2-1; D gene uncertain. From germline, CDR1 is SQVTM and CDR2 ANQGSEA. V lost 6 bases and J lost 2, with 8 bases in between. This CDR3 comprises 12 residues. The CDR3 reads CSVALTYNEQFF. Written as DNA, the CDR3 is TGCAGCGTAGCTCTTACCTACAATGAGCAGTTCTTC.

The V call is TRBV18, the J call TRBJ2-4; weak D call: TRBD1 (6 bases). Germline V gene lookup returns CDR1 KGHSH and CDR2 LQKENI. Trimming removed 0 bases at V and 1 base at J, with 10 bases between. This CDR3 is built from 16 residues. The CDR3 here is CASSPPTTGAKNIQYF. DNA of the CDR3: TGTGCCAGCTCACCACCCACCACAGGGGCCAAAAACATTCAGTACTTC.

The count of this clone is one. This sequence joins TRBV9 and TRBJ1-5; 7 bases agree with TRBD1. The CDR3 totals 13 residues. V lost 2 bases to trimming and J lost 5 bases; unmatched junction nucleotides: 1. Germline lookup yields CDR1 SGDLS and CDR2 YYNGEE. This CDR3 reads CASSVGTDQPQHF. The DNA for the CDR3 is TGTGCCAGCAGCGTGGGGACAGATCAGCCCCAGCATTTT.

In this sample, this clone turned up a few times. The gene calls are TRBV7-3 and TRBJ1-2; D remains unclear. Trimming removed 1 base at V and 5 bases at J, with 5 bases between. The CDR3 length is 12 residues. Looked up from germline, CDR1 is SGHTA and CDR2 is FQGTGA. CDR3 bases: TGTGCCAGCAGCTTAAGGTGTTATGGCTACACCTTC. Amino acids: CASSLRCYGYTF.

The CDR3 protein is CAWRKPDSGYEQYF. The CDR3 nucleotides are TGTGCCTGGAGGAAACCGGACAGTGGCTACGAGCAGTACTTC. The gene calls are TRBV30 and TRBJ2-7; a weak D match, TRBD1 (6 bases). Trimming pared 3 bases from V and 3 bases from J, leaving 15 bases between. The CDR3 covers 14 residues. Germline V CDR1 and CDR2: GTSNPN, SVGIG (reference sequence). The complete variable domain, with remaining parts taken from reference TRBV30 and TRBJ2-7, reads SQTIHQWPATLVQPVGSPLSLECTVEGTSNPNLYWYRQAAGRGLQLLFYSVGIGQISSEVPQNLSASRPQDRQFILSSKKLLLSDSGFYLCAWRKPDSGYEQYFGPGTRLTVT.

CDR3 amino acids: CASSLDTRDTEAFF. CDR3 nucleotide sequence: TGTGCCAGCAGTCTGGACACGAGGGACACTGAAGCTTTCTTT. This chain links TRBV7-8 with TRBJ1-1, with D possibly being TRBD1 (5 bases). CDR1 SGHVS and CDR2 FQNEAQ come from the germline V gene. This CDR3 spans 14 amino acids. V lost 6 bases, J lost 3 bases, and 14 bases lay in between. Together with reference TRBV7-8 and TRBJ1-1, the CDR3 gives the full variable domain: GAGVSQSPRYKVAKRGQDVALRCDPISGHVSLFWYQQALGQGPEFLTYFQNEAQLDKSGLPSDRFFAERPEGSVSTLKIQRTQQEDSAVYLCASSLDTRDTEAFFGQGTRLTVV.

This rearrangement joins TRBV5-6 to TRBJ1-4; 8 nucleotides align to TRBD1. The germline gives CDR1 SGHDT, CDR2 YYEEEE. The junction had 7 bases not matched to a gene; V was cut back by 4 bases and J by 5 bases. The CDR3 extends over 15 amino acids. The CDR3 DNA is TGTGCCAGCAGCCCGCAGACAGGGGTGAATGAAAAACTGTTTTTT. It translates to CASSPQTGVNEKLFF.

This sequence joins TRBV6-5 and TRBJ2-7; TRBD2 matches 7 bases. The germline V gene has CDR1 MNHEY and CDR2 SVGAGI. The CDR3 is 15 amino acids. The junction had 6 bases not matched to a gene; V was cut back by 2 bases and J by 2 bases. The chain's CDR3 is CASSYGGGRTYEQYF. CDR3 DNA sequence: TGTGCCAGCAGTTACGGGGGGGGTCGAACCTACGAGCAGTACTTC.

This clone appeared a few times. The chain recombines TRBV11-3 with TRBJ2-3; D is unresolved. The germline V gene has CDR1 SGHNT and CDR2 YENEEA. The CDR3 totals 13 residues. Trimming removed 2 bases from V and 6 bases from J, with 9 bases in between. CDR3 sequence reads: CASSLSPGDTQYF. CDR3 bases: TGTGCCAGCAGCTTATCCCCCGGGGATACGCAGTATTTT.

The chain carries TRBV19 and TRBJ1-3; possibly TRBD1 for D (6 bases). Trimming removed 6 bases from V and 4 bases from J, with 10 bases in between. The CDR3 is 13 residues long. Germline V gene data show CDR1 as LNHDA and CDR2 as SQIVND (reference sequence). The CDR3 spells CASSQGYGNTIYF. The CDR3 region has the DNA TGTGCCAGTAGCCAGGGGTACGGAAACACCATATATTTT. The whole variable domain, remainder taken from reference TRBV19 and TRBJ1-3, is DGGITQSPKYLFRKEGQNVTLSCEQNLNHDAMYWYRQDPGQGLRLIYYSQIVNDFQKGDIAEGYSVSREKKESFPLTVTSAQKNPTAFYLCASSQGYGNTIYFGEGSWLTVV.

V usage is TRBV30 and J usage is TRBJ2-2; either TRBD1 or TRBD2 may supply D (5 bases each). Germline V lookup: CDR1 GTSNPN, CDR2 SVGIG (reference sequence). Trimming cost V 5 bases and J 1 base, with 11 bases left between them. The CDR3 has 14 residues. CDR3 region: CAWYGAGNTGELFF. In DNA, the CDR3 is TGTGCCTGGTACGGGGCAGGGAACACCGGGGAGCTGTTTTTT.

V usage is TRBV6-5 and J usage is TRBJ2-3; D call uncertain. The germline gives CDR1 MNHEY, CDR2 SVGAGI. The CDR3 consists of 11 residues. Trimming stripped 6 bases from V and 8 bases from J, with 9 bases between. For the CDR3, the DNA is TGTGCCAGCAGCAGAGGTGGTACGCAGTATTTT. It specifies CASSRGGTQYF.

The chain carries TRBV2 and TRBJ2-7; D is perhaps TRBD1 (5 bases). CDR3 length equals 12 residues. Germline CDR1 and CDR2: SNHLY and FYNNEI. The germline V and J ends were trimmed by 6 bases and 3 bases, with 9 bases remaining between them. The CDR3 is CASSLDSYEQYF. DNA for the CDR3: TGTGCCAGCAGCCTCGACAGCTACGAGCAGTACTTC.

The rearrangement joins TRBV18 to TRBJ1-5; the match to TRBD1 covers 10 bases. CDR3 length equals 16 residues. J lost 4 bases, V lost 1 base, and 4 bases had no gene match. CDR1 and CDR2 from the germline V gene are KGHSH and LQKENI. This chain's CDR3 is CASSPLGQGGNQPQHF. For the CDR3, the DNA is TGTGCCAGCTCACCACTTGGACAGGGGGGAAATCAGCCCCAGCATTTT. The full variable domain, rest sourced from reference TRBV18 and TRBJ1-5, is NAGVMQNPRHLVRRRGQEARLRCSPMKGHSHVYWYRQLPEEGLKFMVYLQKENIIDESGMPKERFSAEFPKEGPSILRIQQVVRGDSAAYFCASSPLGQGGNQPQHFGDGTRLSIL.

This clone was picked up a small number of times. The chain uses TRBV4-2 and TRBJ1-1; TRBD1 is a possible D gene (5 bases). The germline gives CDR1 LGHNA, CDR2 YNFKEQ. The germline V and J ends were trimmed by 1 base and 1 base, with 10 bases remaining between them. The CDR3 runs 15 residues. This CDR3 is CASSQGQSPNTEAFF. The CDR3 DNA reads TGTGCCAGCAGCCAAGGACAGTCCCCGAACACTGAAGCTTTCTTT.

The chain couples TRBV5-1 to TRBJ2-3; D ambiguous. Germline V gene data show CDR1 as SGHRS and CDR2 as YFSETQ. V was clipped by 0 bases and J by 0 bases, with 2 bases between them. The CDR3 is 13 residues long. The CDR3 here is CASSLVSTDTQYF. CDR3 bases: TGCGCCAGCAGCTTGGTTAGCACAGATACGCAGTATTTT.

The chain is built from TRBV11-2 and TRBJ2-3; D tentatively reads TRBD1 or TRBD2 (5 bases each). Trimming left V 3 bases short and J 2 bases short, with 9 bases between. The CDR3 sequence is 14 residues long. CDR1 and CDR2 (germline): SGHAT, FQNNGV. The CDR3 sequence is CASSFSGATDTQYF. CDR3 nucleotide sequence: TGTGCCAGCAGCTTTTCCGGGGCCACAGATACGCAGTATTTT.

V gene TRBV5-4 combines with J gene TRBJ2-1; TRBD1 matches at 7 bases. CDR1 is SGHNT, CDR2 YYREEE, per germline (reference sequence). The CDR3 loop spans 15 amino acids. Germline trimming cut 6 bases from V and 4 bases from J; bases unmatched to any gene: 10. Written as DNA, the CDR3 is TGTGCCAGCACCCACCGACAGGGACGGTACAATGAGCAGTTCTTC. This gives the protein CASTHRQGRYNEQFF.

This chain links TRBV18 with TRBJ1-1; D unclear. CDR1 is KGHSH and CDR2 is LQKENI in the germline V gene. The CDR3 length is 12 residues. V lost 6 bases to trimming and J lost 3 bases, with 8 bases between them. The CDR3 coding sequence is TGTGCCAGCTCGACCACAGACACTGAAGCTTTCTTT. Residues: CASSTTDTEAFF.

V gene TRBV7-3 combines with J gene TRBJ1-1; D remains ambiguous. The CDR3 length is 14 residues. V was cut by 2 bases and J by 2 bases, with 9 bases left in between. Germline V lookup: CDR1 SGHTA, CDR2 FQGTGA. The CDR3 is CASSLSARNTEAFF. The CDR3 nucleotides are TGTGCCAGCAGCTTATCGGCCAGAAACACTGAAGCTTTCTTT.